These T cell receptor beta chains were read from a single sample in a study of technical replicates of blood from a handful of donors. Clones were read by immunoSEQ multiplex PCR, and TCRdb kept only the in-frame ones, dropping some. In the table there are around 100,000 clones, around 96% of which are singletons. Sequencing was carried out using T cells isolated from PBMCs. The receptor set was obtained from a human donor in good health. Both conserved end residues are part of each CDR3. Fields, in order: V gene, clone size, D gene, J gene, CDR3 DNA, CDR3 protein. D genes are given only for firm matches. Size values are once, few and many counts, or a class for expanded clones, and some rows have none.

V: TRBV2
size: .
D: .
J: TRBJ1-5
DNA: TGTGCCAGCAGTGACCTCGGCAATCAGCCCCAGCATTTT
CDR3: CASSDLGNQPQHF

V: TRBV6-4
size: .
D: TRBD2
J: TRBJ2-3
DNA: TGTGCCAGCAGTATCGGACTAGCGGGAAGTGATACGCAGTATTTT
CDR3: CASSIGLAGSDTQYF

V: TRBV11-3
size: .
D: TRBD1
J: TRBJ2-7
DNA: TGTGCCAGCAGCTTAGAACAGGGGTTCACCTACGAGCAGTACTTC
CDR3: CASSLEQGFTYEQYF

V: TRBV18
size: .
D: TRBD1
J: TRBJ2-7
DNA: TGTGCCAGCTCACAGGGACAGGGACACGAGCAGTACTTC
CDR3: CASSQGQGHEQYF

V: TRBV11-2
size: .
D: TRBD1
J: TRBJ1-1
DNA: TGTGCCAGCAGCTTAGAACGGACAGGGAACACTGAAGCTTTCTTT
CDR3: CASSLERTGNTEAFF

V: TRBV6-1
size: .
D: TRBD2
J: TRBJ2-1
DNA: TGTGCCAGCAGCTCACTAGCGGGATTCAATGAGCAGTTCTTC
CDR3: CASSSLAGFNEQFF

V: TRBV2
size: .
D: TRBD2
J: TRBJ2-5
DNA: TGTGCCAGCATACCGGGGGGTCGGAGGGAGACCCAGTACTTC
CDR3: CASIPGGRRETQYF

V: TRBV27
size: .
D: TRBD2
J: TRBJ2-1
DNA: TGTGCCAGCAGTTCGTCCGGGACTAGCGGGAGACCCTACAATGAGCAGTTCTTC
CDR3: CASSSSGTSGRPYNEQFF

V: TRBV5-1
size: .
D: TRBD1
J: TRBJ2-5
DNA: TGCGCCAGCAGCGCCAATGGACAGGGGGCCCGAGAGACCCAGTACTTC
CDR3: CASSANGQGARETQYF

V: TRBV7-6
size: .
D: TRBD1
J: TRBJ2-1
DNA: TGTGCCAGCAGCTTAGAGCTTTCGACAGGGGGCTCCTACAATGAGCAGTTCTTC
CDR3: CASSLELSTGGSYNEQFF

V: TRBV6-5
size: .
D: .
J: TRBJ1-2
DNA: TGTGCCAGCAGTTACCTTCTCATGGGGCCTCATGGCTACACCTTC
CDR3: CASSYLLMGPHGYTF

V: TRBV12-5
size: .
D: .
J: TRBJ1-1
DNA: TGTGCTAGTGGTTTGGTCCTATTAGAACTTCAAGCTTTCTTT
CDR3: CASGLVLLELQAFF

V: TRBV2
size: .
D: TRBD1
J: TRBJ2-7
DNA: TGTGCCAGCAGAGGACAGGGGTCTCTTAGGGCCCCCTACGAGCAGTACTTC
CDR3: CASRGQGSLRAPYEQYF

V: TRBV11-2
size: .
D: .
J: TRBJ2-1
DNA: TGTGCCAGCAGCCTCCGACACATCGAGCAGTTCTTC
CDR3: CASSLRHIEQFF

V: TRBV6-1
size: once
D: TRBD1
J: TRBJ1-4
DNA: TGTGCCAGCAGTACAGGACAGGGGGGTGAAAAACTGTTTTTT
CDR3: CASSTGQGGEKLFF

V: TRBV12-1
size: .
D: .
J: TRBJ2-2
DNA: TGTGCCAGCAGTAGGGGGTCCGGGGAGCTGTTTTTT
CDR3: CASSRGSGELFF

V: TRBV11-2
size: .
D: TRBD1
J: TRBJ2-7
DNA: TGTGCCAGCAGCTGGACAGGGAACGAGCAGTACTTC
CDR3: CASSWTGNEQYF

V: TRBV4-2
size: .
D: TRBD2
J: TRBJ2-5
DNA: TGTGCCAGCAGCCAAGAAGAGGCTAGCGGAGGCCAAGAGACCCAGTACTTC
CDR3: CASSQEEASGGQETQYF

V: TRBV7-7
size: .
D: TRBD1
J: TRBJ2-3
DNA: TGTGCTAGCAGCTCCAGGGGGCTGGGCACAGATACGCAGTATTTT
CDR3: CASSSRGLGTDTQYF

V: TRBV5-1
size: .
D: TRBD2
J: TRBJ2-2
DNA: TGCGCCAGCAGCCAAAGACTAGCGGTTTCCACCGGGGAGCTGTTTTTT
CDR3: CASSQRLAVSTGELFF

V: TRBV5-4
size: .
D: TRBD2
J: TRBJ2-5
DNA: TGTGCCAGCAGCCCCCGACCGGGACTAGCGGCCCAAGAGACCCAGTACTTC
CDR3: CASSPRPGLAAQETQYF

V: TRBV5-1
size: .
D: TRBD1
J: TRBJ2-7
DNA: TGCGCCAGCAGCTTGGCCGACAGGGGCTACGAGCAGTACTTC
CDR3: CASSLADRGYEQYF

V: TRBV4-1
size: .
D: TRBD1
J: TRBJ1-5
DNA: TGCGCCGCCGGACAGGGTAAGCAGCCCCAGCATTTT
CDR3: CAAGQGKQPQHF

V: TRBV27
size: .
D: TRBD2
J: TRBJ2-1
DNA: TGTGCCAGCAGTGTACTAGCGGGAGGGCTTAATGAGCAGTTCTTC
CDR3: CASSVLAGGLNEQFF

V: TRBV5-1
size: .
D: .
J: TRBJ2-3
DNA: TGCGCCAGCAGCTTGACAGAGAGCACAGATACGCAGTATTTT
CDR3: CASSLTESTDTQYF

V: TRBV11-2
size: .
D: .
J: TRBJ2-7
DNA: TGTGCCAGCAGCTTGGCACAGGGCTACGAGCAGTACTTC
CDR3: CASSLAQGYEQYF

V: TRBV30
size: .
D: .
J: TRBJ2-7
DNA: TGTGCCTGGAGTAGTGGGCAGGGTGCCTACGAGCAGTACTTC
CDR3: CAWSSGQGAYEQYF

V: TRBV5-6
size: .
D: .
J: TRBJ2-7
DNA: TGTGCCAGCGCCTCCCTCCACGGGGGTTACGAGCAGTACTTC
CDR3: CASASLHGGYEQYF

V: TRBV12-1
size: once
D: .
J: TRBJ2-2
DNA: TGTGCCAGCAGCTCCGGGACTAGTCCCCTGAACACCGGGGAGCTGTTTTTT
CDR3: CASSSGTSPLNTGELFF

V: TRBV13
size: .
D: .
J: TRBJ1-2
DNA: TGTGCCAGCAGCTCTTCAGTATCCTATGGCTACACCTTC
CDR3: CASSSSVSYGYTF

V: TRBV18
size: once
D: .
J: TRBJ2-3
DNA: TGTGCCAGCTCACAGAGATACACAGATACGCAGTATTTT
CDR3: CASSQRYTDTQYF

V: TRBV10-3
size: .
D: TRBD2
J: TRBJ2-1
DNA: TGTGCCATCGGGGGACTAGCGGACAATGAGCAGTTCTTC
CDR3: CAIGGLADNEQFF

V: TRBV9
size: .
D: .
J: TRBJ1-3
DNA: TGTGCCAGCAGCGTAGCTGGGCACGGAAACACCATATATTTT
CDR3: CASSVAGHGNTIYF

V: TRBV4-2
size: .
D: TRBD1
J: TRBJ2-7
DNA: TGTGCCAGCAGCCGCGGGACAGGGGAGATGAGCGAGCAGTACTTC
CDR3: CASSRGTGEMSEQYF

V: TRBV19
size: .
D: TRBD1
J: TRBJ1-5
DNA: TGTGCCAGTAGTATAGACGGGACAGTAAATCAGCCCCAGCATTTT
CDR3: CASSIDGTVNQPQHF

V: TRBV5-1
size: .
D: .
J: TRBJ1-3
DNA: TGCGCCAGCAGCTTGGTAGGGGGAAATGGAAACACCATATATTTT
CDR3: CASSLVGGNGNTIYF

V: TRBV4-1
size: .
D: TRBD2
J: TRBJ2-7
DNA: TGCGCCAGCAGCCGGGCGGCGGGAGCCACCGGGGGGGAGCAGTACTTC
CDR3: CASSRAAGATGGEQYF

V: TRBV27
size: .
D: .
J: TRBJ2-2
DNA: TGTGCCAGCGGTCAGGCCTACCTAAACACCGGGGAGCTGTTTTTT
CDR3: CASGQAYLNTGELFF

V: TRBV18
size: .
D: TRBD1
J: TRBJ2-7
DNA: TGTGCCAGCTCACCACCGACAGGGCCCTACGAGCAGTACTTC
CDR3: CASSPPTGPYEQYF

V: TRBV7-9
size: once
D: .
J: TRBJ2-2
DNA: TGTGCCAGCAGCCCCTTCGTCGGGAGTACCGGGGAGCTGTTTTTT
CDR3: CASSPFVGSTGELFF

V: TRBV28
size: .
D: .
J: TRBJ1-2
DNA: TGTGCCAGCAGTTTAGATCTGTCCAGGGATGGCTACACCTTC
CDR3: CASSLDLSRDGYTF

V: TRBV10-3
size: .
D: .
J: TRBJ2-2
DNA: TGTGCCATCAGTGAAAAGGGGCTCGGGGAGCTGTTTTTT
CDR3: CAISEKGLGELFF

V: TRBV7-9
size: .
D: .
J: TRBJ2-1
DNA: TGTGCCAGCAGCTCCTTGACTAGTCCCTCCTACAATGAGCAGTTCTTC
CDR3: CASSSLTSPSYNEQFF

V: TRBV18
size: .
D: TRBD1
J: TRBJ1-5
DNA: TGTGCCAGCTCCCCCGGGACAGGGGTCGATCAGCCCCAGCATTTT
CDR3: CASSPGTGVDQPQHF

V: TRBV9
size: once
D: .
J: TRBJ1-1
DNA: TGTGCCAGCAGCGAGTCAGGGTACACTGAAGCTTTCTTT
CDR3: CASSESGYTEAFF

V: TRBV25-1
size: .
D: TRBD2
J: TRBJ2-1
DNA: TGTGCCAGCAGAGAACCAGGGCTAGCGGACAATGAGCAGTTCTTC
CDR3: CASREPGLADNEQFF

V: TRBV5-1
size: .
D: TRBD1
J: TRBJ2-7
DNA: TGCGCCAGCAGCCGACAGGGGGGCTCCTACGAGCAGTACTTC
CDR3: CASSRQGGSYEQYF

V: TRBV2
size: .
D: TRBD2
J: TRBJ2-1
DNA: TGTGCCAGCAGTAGGACTAGCGGGATGATCAATGAGCAGTTCTTC
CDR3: CASSRTSGMINEQFF

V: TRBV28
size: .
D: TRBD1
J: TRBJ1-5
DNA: TGTGCCAGCAGTATAAGAACCCGGGACAGGGAATGGAATCAGCCCCAGCATTTT
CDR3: CASSIRTRDREWNQPQHF

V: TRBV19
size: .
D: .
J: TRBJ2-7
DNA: TGTGCCAGTAGTATAGGGCGGGCCGGCTACGAGCAGTACTTC
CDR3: CASSIGRAGYEQYF